This T cell receptor (beta chain) is drawn from a study of T-cell reconstitution after alpha-beta-depleted transplantation in children. This clonotype was counted between two and nine times. Unique molecular identifiers featured in how the TCRbeta library was prepared. TCRdb re-called the PCR reads through MiXCR, storing one row per CDR3 protein. The table lists 440,000 or so distinct CDR3 sequences, about a tenth of them singletons. Sample: PBMCs from the stem cell graft donor, taken from the stem cell graft. The receptor comes from a human donor who donated a stem cell graft to a child with acute myeloid leukemia.

CDR3 bases: TGTGCCAGCAGTTTATCGCCTCTAGCGGTGAACACCGGGGAGCTGTTTTTT. It yields the protein CASSLSPLAVNTGELFF. The rearrangement links TRBV27 to TRBJ2-2; TRBD2 matches at 7 bases. V trimming: 0 bases; J trimming: 1 base; junction bases outside the gene matches: 5. The germline V gene has CDR1 MNHEY and CDR2 SMNVEV (reference sequence). The CDR3 contains 17 residues.